This T cell receptor beta chain was captured in a study of T cells after somatic rescue of genetic block. A single count supports this clone. Assay: immunoSEQ multiplex PCR; the TCRdb copy retains only in-frame clones and omits some. The table has about 110,000 clones, just over 90% seen once. This CDR3 region has 14 residues. The germline V gene has CDR1 SGHDN and CDR2 FVKESK. Germline trimming cut 4 bases from V and 5 bases from J; bases unmatched to any gene: 6. The sample was peripheral blood mononuclear cells (PBMCs). This sequence originates from a woman aged 18-35 years. The genes are TRBV14 and TRBJ2-7; 9 bases map to TRBD2. The CDR3 bases are TGTGCCAGCAGCCCGGGACTAGCTAGCCACGAGCAGTACTTC. Its protein product is CASSPGLASHEQYF.